This TCR beta chain was captured by sequencing in a study of molecular identifiers for immune sequencing clone quantification. Per the germline V gene, CDR1 is LNHDA and CDR2 is SQIVND (reference sequence). V was shortened by 1 base and J by 8 bases, with 15 bases between the two germline ends. The CDR3 runs 15 residues. There are many counts of this clonotype. Making the bulk TCR libraries relied on previously described methods and listed TCR primers. TCRdb analysed the PCR reads with MiXCR anew, one entry per CDR3 protein. The sample holds 300,000 to 350,000 distinct CDR3 sequences, roughly 23% seen once. Sorted inputs of roughly 17,000 to 1,100,000 cells, with 10%, 30% or 50% RNA, yielded naive CD8 libraries. As CD8+CD4-CCR7+CD45RA+ cells, naive CD8 T cells were sorted.

The chain has TRBV19 and TRBJ1-5, with D possibly TRBD1 on 6 matching bases. Material: naive CD8+ T cells from blood, with Jurkat cell RNA spiked in. Subset in this sample: FACS-sorted CD8+CD4-CCR7+CD45RA+ naive T cells. The source of this sequence is a human donor in good health. Some libraries in this study had Jurkat cell RNA spiked in. This chain's CDR3 is CASSIVSGGAEPQHF. In DNA form, the CDR3 reads TGTGCCAGTAGTATAGTATCGGGGGGCGCGGAGCCCCAGCATTTT.